A selection of T cell receptor beta chains follows, all from one sample in a study of blood T cell repertoires in COVID-19. Sequencing used immunoSEQ multiplex PCR; TCRdb keeps in-frame clones, though not all of them. The sample includes some 200,000 clones, about 86% seen only once; the top ten take approximately 3%. Sequencing used peripheral blood. The receptors stem from a young woman who had recovered from COVID-19. CDR3s include the opening cysteine and the closing phenylalanine or tryptophan. D genes are given only for firm matches. Not every row has a clone size; where given, it reads once, few, many or a size class.

len: 12
abundance: -
d_gene: -
j_gene: TRBJ2-1
v_gene: TRBV2
CDR3aa: CASRGQASEQFF
CDR3nt: TGTGCCAGCAGGGGGCAAGCGAGTGAGCAGTTCTTC

len: 12
abundance: -
d_gene: -
j_gene: TRBJ1-6
v_gene: TRBV6-5
CDR3aa: CACDIYNSPLHF
CDR3nt: TGTGCCTGTGACATTTATAATTCACCCCTCCACTTT

len: 17
abundance: -
d_gene: TRBD1
j_gene: TRBJ1-4
v_gene: TRBV28
CDR3aa: CASSLAGTGPRSEKLFF
CDR3nt: TGTGCCAGCAGTCTCGCCGGGACAGGGCCCCGGAGTGAAAAACTGTTTTTT

len: 13
abundance: -
d_gene: -
j_gene: TRBJ2-3
v_gene: TRBV12-2
CDR3aa: CASRHGGPDTQYF
CDR3nt: TGTGCAAGTCGCCACGGGGGTCCAGATACGCAGTATTTT

len: 14
abundance: -
d_gene: -
j_gene: TRBJ2-7
v_gene: TRBV28
CDR3aa: CASSSATGRGKQYF
CDR3nt: TGTGCCAGCAGCTCTGCGACAGGACGGGGAAAGCAGTACTTC

len: 15
abundance: -
d_gene: -
j_gene: TRBJ1-1
v_gene: TRBV19
CDR3aa: CASSMSTLGNTEAFF
CDR3nt: TGTGCCAGTAGTATGTCCACTCTAGGGAACACTGAAGCTTTCTTT

len: 15
abundance: -
d_gene: TRBD2
j_gene: TRBJ2-7
v_gene: TRBV18
CDR3aa: CASSPRTSGRGEQYF
CDR3nt: TGTGCCAGCTCACCACGGACTAGCGGGAGGGGAGAGCAGTACTTC

len: 13
abundance: once
d_gene: -
j_gene: TRBJ2-3
v_gene: TRBV28
CDR3aa: CASSFRGSDTQYF
CDR3nt: TGTGCCAGCAGTTTTCGGGGTTCAGATACGCAGTATTTT

len: 14
abundance: -
d_gene: TRBD1
j_gene: TRBJ2-7
v_gene: TRBV2
CDR3aa: CASSLPTGGDEQYF
CDR3nt: TGTGCCAGCAGCTTACCGACAGGGGGCGACGAGCAGTACTTC

len: 14
abundance: -
d_gene: -
j_gene: TRBJ2-5
v_gene: TRBV5-1
CDR3aa: CASSLVQVQETQYF
CDR3nt: TGCGCCAGCAGCTTGGTACAGGTCCAAGAGACCCAGTACTTC

len: 16
abundance: -
d_gene: -
j_gene: TRBJ2-1
v_gene: TRBV7-3
CDR3aa: CASSPKGLARGNEQFF
CDR3nt: TGTGCCAGCAGCCCAAAGGGCCTAGCCAGGGGCAATGAGCAGTTCTTC

len: 17
abundance: -
d_gene: -
j_gene: TRBJ1-6
v_gene: TRBV5-1
CDR3aa: CASSWGQGGSYNSPLHF
CDR3nt: TGCGCCAGCAGCTGGGGGCAGGGCGGTTCCTATAATTCACCCCTCCACTTT

len: 15
abundance: -
d_gene: -
j_gene: TRBJ2-5
v_gene: TRBV6-5
CDR3aa: CASSPPGHLQETQYF
CDR3nt: TGTGCCAGCAGTCCGCCGGGACACTTACAAGAGACCCAGTACTTC

len: 11
abundance: -
d_gene: -
j_gene: TRBJ2-1
v_gene: TRBV6-5
CDR3aa: CASGPFTEQFF
CDR3nt: TGTGCCAGCGGCCCGTTCACTGAGCAGTTCTTC

len: 15
abundance: -
d_gene: TRBD2
j_gene: TRBJ2-1
v_gene: TRBV7-3
CDR3aa: CASSLGTSGTNEQFF
CDR3nt: TGTGCCAGCAGCTTAGGGACTAGCGGGACCAATGAGCAGTTCTTC

len: 19
abundance: -
d_gene: TRBD2
j_gene: TRBJ2-5
v_gene: TRBV11-2
CDR3aa: CASSLVASGRAWFGETQYF
CDR3nt: TGTGCCAGCAGCTTAGTTGCTAGCGGGAGGGCCTGGTTCGGGGAGACCCAGTACTTC

len: 15
abundance: -
d_gene: TRBD2
j_gene: TRBJ2-3
v_gene: TRBV5-4
CDR3aa: CASTTIAGGPDTQYF
CDR3nt: TGTGCCAGCACCACTATAGCGGGAGGGCCAGATACGCAGTATTTT

len: 13
abundance: -
d_gene: TRBD1
j_gene: TRBJ2-5
v_gene: TRBV2
CDR3aa: CASGQGVQETQYF
CDR3nt: TGTGCCAGTGGTCAGGGGGTCCAAGAGACCCAGTACTTC

len: 15
abundance: once
d_gene: TRBD2
j_gene: TRBJ2-1
v_gene: TRBV6-4
CDR3aa: CASSVTSGSHNEQFF
CDR3nt: TGTGCCAGCAGCGTGACTAGCGGGAGTCACAATGAGCAGTTCTTC

len: 14
abundance: -
d_gene: -
j_gene: TRBJ1-2
v_gene: TRBV5-6
CDR3aa: CASSGRRANYGYTF
CDR3nt: TGTGCCAGCAGCGGAAGGAGGGCGAACTATGGCTACACCTTC

len: 15
abundance: few
d_gene: TRBD1
j_gene: TRBJ2-5
v_gene: TRBV5-1
CDR3aa: CASSLGQGAWETQYF
CDR3nt: TGCGCCAGCAGCTTGGGACAGGGGGCATGGGAGACCCAGTACTTC

len: 10
abundance: -
d_gene: -
j_gene: TRBJ2-5
v_gene: TRBV29-1
CDR3aa: CSGSSETQYF
CDR3nt: TGCAGCGGTAGTTCTGAGACCCAGTACTTC

len: 16
abundance: many
d_gene: TRBD1
j_gene: TRBJ1-5
v_gene: TRBV18
CDR3aa: CASQGQGSSGNQPQHF
CDR3nt: TGTGCCAGCCAAGGACAGGGGAGCTCGGGCAATCAGCCCCAGCATTTT

len: 15
abundance: -
d_gene: -
j_gene: TRBJ2-1
v_gene: TRBV28
CDR3aa: CASSLPGVSYNEQFF
CDR3nt: TGTGCCAGCAGCCTACCGGGAGTCTCCTACAATGAGCAGTTCTTC

len: 13
abundance: -
d_gene: TRBD2
j_gene: TRBJ2-5
v_gene: TRBV5-8
CDR3aa: CASSLTSGRLQYF
CDR3nt: TGTGCCAGCAGCTTAACTAGCGGGAGGCTCCAGTACTTC

len: 16
abundance: -
d_gene: -
j_gene: TRBJ2-7
v_gene: TRBV28
CDR3aa: CASSLGLDWTTYEQYF
CDR3nt: TGTGCCAGCAGTTTAGGTCTGGACTGGACGACCTACGAGCAGTACTTC

len: 12
abundance: -
d_gene: -
j_gene: TRBJ1-1
v_gene: TRBV29-1
CDR3aa: CSVGQSNTEAFF
CDR3nt: TGCAGCGTTGGACAGTCGAACACTGAAGCTTTCTTT

len: 13
abundance: once
d_gene: -
j_gene: TRBJ1-1
v_gene: TRBV7-3
CDR3aa: CASSSARGTEAFF
CDR3nt: TGTGCCAGCAGCTCGGCCCGGGGCACTGAAGCTTTCTTT

len: 15
abundance: -
d_gene: -
j_gene: TRBJ1-5
v_gene: TRBV9
CDR3aa: CASSASGLEGEPQHF
CDR3nt: TGTGCCAGCAGCGCGAGTGGTCTCGAAGGGGAGCCCCAGCATTTT

len: 15
abundance: -
d_gene: TRBD1
j_gene: TRBJ1-2
v_gene: TRBV4-2
CDR3aa: CASSQKKQGALGYTF
CDR3nt: TGTGCCAGCAGCCAAAAAAAACAGGGGGCGCTGGGCTACACCTTC

len: 15
abundance: -
d_gene: TRBD1
j_gene: TRBJ2-7
v_gene: TRBV6-5
CDR3aa: CASSYSTGVSYEQYF
CDR3nt: TGTGCCAGCAGTTACTCGACAGGGGTTTCCTACGAGCAGTACTTC

len: 14
abundance: -
d_gene: -
j_gene: TRBJ1-5
v_gene: TRBV2
CDR3aa: CASSEKGNGQPQHF
CDR3nt: TGTGCCAGCAGTGAAAAGGGGAACGGTCAGCCCCAGCATTTT

len: 12
abundance: -
d_gene: -
j_gene: TRBJ2-1
v_gene: TRBV5-6
CDR3aa: CASSPPGSEQFF
CDR3nt: TGTGCCAGCAGCCCGCCGGGGTCCGAGCAGTTCTTC